This T cell receptor beta chain came from a study of beta chain features in type 1 diabetes. Study-wide findings and caveats: Using cDNA template may skew counts toward highly expressing activated cells. Type 1 diabetes patients showed a moderate but significant shortening of TCRB CDR3s in all four CD4+ subsets. A greater similarity of naive, central memory and Treg TCRB repertoires was seen among patients than among healthy donors.

Comment on this clone: Its antigen remains unknown.

V lost 1 base, J lost 4 bases, and 3 bases stayed unmatched. This CDR3 contains 14 residues. Germline CDR1 SNHLY, CDR2 FYNNEI. As every portion of the isolated RNA was reverse transcribed, the sequencing read expressed TCRB transcripts. Sequencing was performed with immunoSEQ multiplex PCR; in TCRdb, only in-frame clones are kept and a portion is missing. The sample lists 310,000 or so clones, 15% occurring once. Material for sequencing was naive CD4+ T cells from blood. The receptor's source is a man between 18 and 29 years old with type 1 diabetes. The genes are TRBV2 and TRBJ2-7; TRBD1 matches 8 bases. This CDR3 is CASSEGTGFYEQYF. The CDR3 DNA follows: TGTGCCAGCAGTGAAGGGACAGGGTTTTACGAGCAGTACTTC.